This TCR beta chain was recorded in a study of cytomegalovirus exposure and HLA in healthy donors. With 60 Vbeta and 13 Jbeta primers, the PCR was carried out. Sequenced by immunoSEQ multiplex PCR; TCRdb stores in-frame clones only, minus some. This repertoire shows roughly 63,000 clones, around 75% found once; its top ten account for around 25%. The TCR originated in a woman aged 40 to 50 in good health and CMV-seropositive. Sequencing was performed on PBMCs.

For the CDR3, the DNA is TGTGCCATCGGGAGAGCGGGTCAGCCCCAGCATTTT. Its protein is CAIGRAGQPQHF. The genes are TRBV10-3 and TRBJ1-5; no clear D gene. Trimming removed 8 bases at V and 6 bases at J, with 11 bases between. The CDR3 extends over 12 amino acids. The germline CDR1 and CDR2 sequences are ENHRY and SYGVKD.